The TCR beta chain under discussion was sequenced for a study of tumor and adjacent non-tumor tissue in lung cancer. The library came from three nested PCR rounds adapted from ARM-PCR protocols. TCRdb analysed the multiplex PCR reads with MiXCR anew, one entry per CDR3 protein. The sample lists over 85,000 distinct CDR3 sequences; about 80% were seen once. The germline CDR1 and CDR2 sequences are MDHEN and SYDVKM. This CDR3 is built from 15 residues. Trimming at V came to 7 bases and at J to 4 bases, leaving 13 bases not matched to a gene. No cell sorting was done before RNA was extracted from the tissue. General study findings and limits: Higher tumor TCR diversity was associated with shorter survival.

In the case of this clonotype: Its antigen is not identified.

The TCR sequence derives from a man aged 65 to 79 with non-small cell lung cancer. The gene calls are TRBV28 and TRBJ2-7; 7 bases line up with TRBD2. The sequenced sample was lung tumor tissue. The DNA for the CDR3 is TGTGCCAGCACTTCACGGCGGGGCGGGGGTTACGAGCAGTACGTC. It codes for CASTSRRGGGYEQYV.